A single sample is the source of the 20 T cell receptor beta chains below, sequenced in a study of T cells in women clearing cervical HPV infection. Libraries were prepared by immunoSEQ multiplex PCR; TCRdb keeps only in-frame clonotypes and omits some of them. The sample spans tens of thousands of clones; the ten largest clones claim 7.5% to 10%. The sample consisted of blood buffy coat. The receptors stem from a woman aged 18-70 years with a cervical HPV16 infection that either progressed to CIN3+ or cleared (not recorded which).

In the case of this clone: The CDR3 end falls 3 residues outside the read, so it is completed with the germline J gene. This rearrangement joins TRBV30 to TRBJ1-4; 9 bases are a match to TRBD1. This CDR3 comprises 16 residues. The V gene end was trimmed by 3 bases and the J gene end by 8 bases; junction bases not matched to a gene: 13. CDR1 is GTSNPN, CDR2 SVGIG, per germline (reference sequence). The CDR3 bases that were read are TGTGCCTGGAGCCGTGGGGACAGGGACCTTCCGGAAAAA. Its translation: CAWSRGDRDLPEK. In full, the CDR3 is CAWSRGDRDLPEKLFF.

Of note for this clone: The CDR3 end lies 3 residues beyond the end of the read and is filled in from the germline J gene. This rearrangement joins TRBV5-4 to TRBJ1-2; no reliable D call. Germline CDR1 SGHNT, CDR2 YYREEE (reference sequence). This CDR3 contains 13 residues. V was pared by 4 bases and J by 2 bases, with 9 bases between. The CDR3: CASSPLGNYGYTF. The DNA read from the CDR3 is TGTGCCAGCAGCCCATTAGGGAACTATGGC.

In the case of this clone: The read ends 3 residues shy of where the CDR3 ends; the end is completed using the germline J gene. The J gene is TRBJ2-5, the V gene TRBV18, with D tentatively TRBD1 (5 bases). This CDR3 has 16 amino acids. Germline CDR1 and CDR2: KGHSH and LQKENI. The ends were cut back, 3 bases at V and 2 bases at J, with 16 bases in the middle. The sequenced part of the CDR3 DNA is TGTGCCAGCTCACCGATACAGGCCCCGGCGCAAGAGACC. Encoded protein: CASSPIQAPAQET. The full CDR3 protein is CASSPIQAPAQETQYF.

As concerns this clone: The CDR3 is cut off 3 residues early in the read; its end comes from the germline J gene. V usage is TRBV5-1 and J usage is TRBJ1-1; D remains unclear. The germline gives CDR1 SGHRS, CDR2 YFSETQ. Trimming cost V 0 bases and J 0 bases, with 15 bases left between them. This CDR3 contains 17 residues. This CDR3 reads CASSLEGPPPMNTEAFF. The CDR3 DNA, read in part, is TGCGCCAGCAGCTTGGAAGGGCCTCCTCCTATGAACACTGAA.

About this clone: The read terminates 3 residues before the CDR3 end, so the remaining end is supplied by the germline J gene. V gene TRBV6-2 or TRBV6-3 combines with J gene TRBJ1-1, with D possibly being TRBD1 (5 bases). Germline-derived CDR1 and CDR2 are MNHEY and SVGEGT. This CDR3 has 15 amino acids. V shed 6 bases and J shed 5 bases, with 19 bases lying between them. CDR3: CASSPYRDSGTEAFF. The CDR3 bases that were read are TGTGCCAGCAGCCCGTACCGAGACAGTGGAACTGAA.

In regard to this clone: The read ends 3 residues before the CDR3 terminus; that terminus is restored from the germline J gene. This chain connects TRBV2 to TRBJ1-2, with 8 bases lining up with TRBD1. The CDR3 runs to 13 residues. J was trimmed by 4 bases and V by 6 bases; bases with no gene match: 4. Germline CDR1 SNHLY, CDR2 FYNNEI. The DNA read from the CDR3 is TGTGCCAGCAGCGTCGACAGGGGCTATGGC. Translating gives CASSVDRGYG. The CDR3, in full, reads CASSVDRGYGYTF.

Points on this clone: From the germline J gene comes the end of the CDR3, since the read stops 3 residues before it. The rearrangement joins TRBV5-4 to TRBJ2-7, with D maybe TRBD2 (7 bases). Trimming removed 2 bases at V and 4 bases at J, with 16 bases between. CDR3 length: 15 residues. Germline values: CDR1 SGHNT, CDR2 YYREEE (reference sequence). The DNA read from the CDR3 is TGTGCCAGCAGCTTCAAGGGGGGGCCTGAGTACGAG. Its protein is CASSFKGGPEYE. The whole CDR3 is CASSFKGGPEYEQYF.

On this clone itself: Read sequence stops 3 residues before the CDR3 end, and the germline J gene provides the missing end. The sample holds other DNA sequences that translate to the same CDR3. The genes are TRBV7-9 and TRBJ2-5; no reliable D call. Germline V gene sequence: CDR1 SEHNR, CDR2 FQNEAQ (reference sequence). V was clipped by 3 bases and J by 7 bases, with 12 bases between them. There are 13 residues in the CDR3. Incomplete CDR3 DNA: TGTGCCAGCAGCTTCGATTACCTACCGACC. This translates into CASSFDYLPT. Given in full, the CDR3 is CASSFDYLPTQYF.

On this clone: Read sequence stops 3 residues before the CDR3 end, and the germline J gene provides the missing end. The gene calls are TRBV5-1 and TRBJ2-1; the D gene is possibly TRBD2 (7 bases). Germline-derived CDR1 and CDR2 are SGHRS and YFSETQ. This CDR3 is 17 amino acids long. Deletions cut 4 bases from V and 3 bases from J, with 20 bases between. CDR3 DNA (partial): TGCGCCAGCAGCCCCTGGAGGGGGGGGACAAACTACAATGAG. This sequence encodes CASSPWRGGTNYNE. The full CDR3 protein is CASSPWRGGTNYNEQFF. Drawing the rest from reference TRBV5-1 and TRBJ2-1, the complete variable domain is KAGVTQTPRYLIKTRGQQVTLSCSPISGHRSVSWYQQTPGQGLQFLFEYFSETQRNKGNFPGRFSGRQFSNSRSEMNVSTLELGDSALYLCASSPWRGGTNYNEQFFGPGTRLTVL.

The CDR3 DNA, read in part, is TGCGCCAGCAGTGATGTACAGGGAATAAGGGACGAG. Its translation is CASSDVQGIRDE. The full-length CDR3 reads as CASSDVQGIRDEQYF. This sequence joins TRBV10-1 and TRBJ2-7, with D tentatively TRBD1 (6 bases). The CDR3 end lies 3 residues beyond the end of the read and is filled in from the germline J gene. CDR1 and CDR2 (germline): WNHNN, SYGVQD (reference sequence). The CDR3 has 15 residues. Trimming removed 3 bases at V and 5 bases at J, with 17 bases between.

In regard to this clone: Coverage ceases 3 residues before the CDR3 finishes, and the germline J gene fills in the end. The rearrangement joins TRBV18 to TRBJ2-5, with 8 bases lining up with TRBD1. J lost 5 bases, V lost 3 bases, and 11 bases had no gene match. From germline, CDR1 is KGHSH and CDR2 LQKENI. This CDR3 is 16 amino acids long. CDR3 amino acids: CASSPPRDRPGETQYF. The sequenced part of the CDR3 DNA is TGTGCCAGCTCACCCCCACGGGACAGGCCGGGGGAGACC.

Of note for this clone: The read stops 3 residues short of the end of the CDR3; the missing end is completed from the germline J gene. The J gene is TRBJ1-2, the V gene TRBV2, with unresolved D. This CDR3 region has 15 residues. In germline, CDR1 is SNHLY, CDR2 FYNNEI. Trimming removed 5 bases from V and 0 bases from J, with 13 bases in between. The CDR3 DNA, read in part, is TGTGCCAGCAGTATTACAGCCATCCCTAACTATGGC. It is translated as CASSITAIPNYG. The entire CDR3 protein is CASSITAIPNYGYTF.

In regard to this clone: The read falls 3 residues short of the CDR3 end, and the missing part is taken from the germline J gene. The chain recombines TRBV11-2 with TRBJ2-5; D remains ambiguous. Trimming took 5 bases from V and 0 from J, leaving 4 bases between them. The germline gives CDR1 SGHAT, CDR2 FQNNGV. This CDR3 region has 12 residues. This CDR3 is CASSANQETQYF. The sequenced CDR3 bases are TGTGCCAGCAGCGCTAACCAAGAGACC.

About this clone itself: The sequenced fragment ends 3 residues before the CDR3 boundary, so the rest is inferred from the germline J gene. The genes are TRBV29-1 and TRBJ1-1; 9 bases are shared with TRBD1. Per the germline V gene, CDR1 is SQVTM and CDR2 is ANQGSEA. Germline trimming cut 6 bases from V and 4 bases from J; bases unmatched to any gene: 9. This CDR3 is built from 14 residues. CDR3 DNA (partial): TGCAGCGTAGCAAACAGGGGGCCGGGCACTGAA. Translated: CSVANRGPGTE. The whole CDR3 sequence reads CSVANRGPGTEAFF.

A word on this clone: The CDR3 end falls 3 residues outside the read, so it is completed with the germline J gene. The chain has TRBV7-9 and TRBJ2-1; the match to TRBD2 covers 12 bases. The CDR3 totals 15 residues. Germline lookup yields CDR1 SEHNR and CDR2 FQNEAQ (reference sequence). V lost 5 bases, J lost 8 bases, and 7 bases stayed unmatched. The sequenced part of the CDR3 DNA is TGTGCCAGCAGCCCCCCCGGACTAGCGGGATATGAG. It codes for CASSPPGLAGYE. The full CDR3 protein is CASSPPGLAGYEQFF.

The covered CDR3 bases are TGTGCCAGCAGTGAACTAGCGGGGGCCCTCTCTGGGGCCAACGTC. Residues: CASSELAGALSGANV. The whole CDR3 protein reads CASSELAGALSGANVLTF. The genes are TRBV6-1 and TRBJ2-6, with TRBD2 matching 10 bases. The DNA ends 3 residues before the CDR3 does, and the rest of the CDR3 is filled in from the germline J gene. The germline V gene has CDR1 MNHNS and CDR2 SASEGT. The CDR3 sequence is 18 residues long. Unmatched junction bases numbered 4, after V lost 2 bases and J lost 0 bases.

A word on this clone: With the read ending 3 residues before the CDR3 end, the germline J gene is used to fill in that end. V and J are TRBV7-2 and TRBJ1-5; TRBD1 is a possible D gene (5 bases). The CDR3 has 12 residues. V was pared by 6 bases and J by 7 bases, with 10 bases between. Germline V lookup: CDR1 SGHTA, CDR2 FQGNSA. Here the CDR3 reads CASSQRGQPQHF. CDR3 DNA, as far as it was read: TGTGCCAGCAGTCAAAGGGGACAGCCC. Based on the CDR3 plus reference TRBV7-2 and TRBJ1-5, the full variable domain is GAGVSQSPSNKVTEKGKDVELRCDPISGHTALYWYRQSLGQGLEFLIYFQGNSAPDKSGLPSDRFSAERTGGSVSTLTIQRTQQEDSAVYLCASSQRGQPQHFGDGTRLSIL.

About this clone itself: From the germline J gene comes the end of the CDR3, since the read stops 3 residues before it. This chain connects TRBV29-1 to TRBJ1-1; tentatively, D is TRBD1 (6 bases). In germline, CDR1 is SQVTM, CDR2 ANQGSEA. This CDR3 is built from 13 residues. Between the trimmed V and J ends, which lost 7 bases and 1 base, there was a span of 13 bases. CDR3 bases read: TGCAGCGCCGACTCCAGGGGGAACACTGAA. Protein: CSADSRGNTE. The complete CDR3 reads CSADSRGNTEAFF.

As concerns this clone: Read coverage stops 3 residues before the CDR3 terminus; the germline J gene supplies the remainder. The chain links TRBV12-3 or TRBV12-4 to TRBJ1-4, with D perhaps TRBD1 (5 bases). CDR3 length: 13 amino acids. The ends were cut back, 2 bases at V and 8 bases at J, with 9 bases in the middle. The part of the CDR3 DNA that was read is TGTGCCAGCAGTTTAAGGGGTAGCGAAAAA. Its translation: CASSLRGSEK. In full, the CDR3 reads CASSLRGSEKLFF.

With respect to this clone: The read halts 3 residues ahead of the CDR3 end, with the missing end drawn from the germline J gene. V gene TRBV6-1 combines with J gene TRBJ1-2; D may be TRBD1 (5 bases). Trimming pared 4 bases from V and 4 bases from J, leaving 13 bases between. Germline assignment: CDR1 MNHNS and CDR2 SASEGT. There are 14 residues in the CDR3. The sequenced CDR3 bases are TGTGCCAGCAGTGTCCAGGGCGTAGTCTATGGC. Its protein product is CASSVQGVVYG. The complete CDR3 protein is CASSVQGVVYGYTF.